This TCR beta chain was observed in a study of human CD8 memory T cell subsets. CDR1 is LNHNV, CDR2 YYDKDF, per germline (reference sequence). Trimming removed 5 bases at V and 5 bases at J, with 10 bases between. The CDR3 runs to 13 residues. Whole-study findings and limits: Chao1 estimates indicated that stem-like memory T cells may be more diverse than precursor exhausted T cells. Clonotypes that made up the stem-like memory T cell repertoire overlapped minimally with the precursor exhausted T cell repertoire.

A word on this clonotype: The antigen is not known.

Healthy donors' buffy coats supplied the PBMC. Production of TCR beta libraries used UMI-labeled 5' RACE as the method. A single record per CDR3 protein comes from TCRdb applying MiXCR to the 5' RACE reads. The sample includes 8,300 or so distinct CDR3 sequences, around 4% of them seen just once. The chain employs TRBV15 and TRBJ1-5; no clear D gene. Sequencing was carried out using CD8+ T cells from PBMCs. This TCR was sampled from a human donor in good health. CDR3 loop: CATSYGRDQPQHF. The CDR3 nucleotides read TGTGCCACCAGCTACGGCCGCGATCAGCCCCAGCATTTT.